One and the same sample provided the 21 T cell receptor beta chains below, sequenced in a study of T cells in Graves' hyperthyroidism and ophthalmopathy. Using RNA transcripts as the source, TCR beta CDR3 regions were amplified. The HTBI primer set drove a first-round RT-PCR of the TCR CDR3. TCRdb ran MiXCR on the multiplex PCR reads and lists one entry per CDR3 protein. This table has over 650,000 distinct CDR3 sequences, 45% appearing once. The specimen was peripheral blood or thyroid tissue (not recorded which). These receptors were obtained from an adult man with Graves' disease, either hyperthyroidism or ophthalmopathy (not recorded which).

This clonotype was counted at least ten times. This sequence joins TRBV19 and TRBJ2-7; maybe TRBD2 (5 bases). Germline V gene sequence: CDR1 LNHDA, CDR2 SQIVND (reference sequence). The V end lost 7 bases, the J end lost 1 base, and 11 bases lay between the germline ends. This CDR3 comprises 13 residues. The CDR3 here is CASKRAGSYEQYF. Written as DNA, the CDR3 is TGTGCCAGTAAGCGTGCGGGTTCCTACGAGCAGTACTTC.

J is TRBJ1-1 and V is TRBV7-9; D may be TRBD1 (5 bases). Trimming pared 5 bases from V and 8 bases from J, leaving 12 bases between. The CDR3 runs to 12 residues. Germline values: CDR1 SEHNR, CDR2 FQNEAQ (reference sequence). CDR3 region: CASSRGGEEAFF. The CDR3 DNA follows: TGTGCCAGCAGCCGGGGGGGGGAAGAAGCTTTCTTT.

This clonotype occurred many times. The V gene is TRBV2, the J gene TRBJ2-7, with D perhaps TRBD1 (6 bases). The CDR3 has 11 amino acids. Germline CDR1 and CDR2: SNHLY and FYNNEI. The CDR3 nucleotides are TGTGCGACGGCAGGGGCCTACGAGCAGTACTTC. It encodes CATAGAYEQYF.

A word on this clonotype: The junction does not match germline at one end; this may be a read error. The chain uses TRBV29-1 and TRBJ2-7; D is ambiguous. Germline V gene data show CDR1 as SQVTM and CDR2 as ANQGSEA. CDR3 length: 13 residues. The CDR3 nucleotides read TGCAGCGTTAAGAAGGATAGCTCCTGCGAGCAGTACTTC. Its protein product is CSVKKDSSCEQYF.

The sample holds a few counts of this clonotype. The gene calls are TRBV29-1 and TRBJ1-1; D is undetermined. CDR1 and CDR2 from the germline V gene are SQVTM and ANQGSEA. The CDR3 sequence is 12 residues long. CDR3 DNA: TGCAGTACTCAGAGCATGAACACTGAAGCTTTCTTT. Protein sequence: CSTQSMNTEAFF.

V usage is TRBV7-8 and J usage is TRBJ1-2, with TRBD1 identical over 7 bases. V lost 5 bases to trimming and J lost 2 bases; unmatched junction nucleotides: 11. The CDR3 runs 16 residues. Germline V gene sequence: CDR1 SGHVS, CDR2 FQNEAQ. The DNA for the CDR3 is TGTGCCAGCAGCCAAGAGAGAACAGGGGAGAACTATGGCTACACCTTC. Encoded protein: CASSQERTGENYGYTF. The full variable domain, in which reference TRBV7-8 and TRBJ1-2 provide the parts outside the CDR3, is GAGVSQSPRYKVAKRGQDVALRCDPISGHVSLFWYQQALGQGPEFLTYFQNEAQLDKSGLPSDRFFAERPEGSVSTLKIQRTQQEDSAVYLCASSQERTGENYGYTFGSGTRLTVV.

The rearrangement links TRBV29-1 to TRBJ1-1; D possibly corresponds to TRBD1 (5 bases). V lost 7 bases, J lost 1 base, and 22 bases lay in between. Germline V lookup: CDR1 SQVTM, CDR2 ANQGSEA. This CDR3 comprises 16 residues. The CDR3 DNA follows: TGCAGCGCAACCCTGACAGATACGCAGAGGAACACTGAAGCTTTCTTT. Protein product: CSATLTDTQRNTEAFF.

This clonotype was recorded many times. The CDR3 protein is CASSLSTGLSTEAFF. The CDR3, as DNA: TGTGCCAGCAGCCTATCAACAGGGCTGAGCACTGAAGCTTTCTTT. This chain joins TRBV7-8 and TRBJ1-1; D is perhaps TRBD1 (6 bases). The CDR3 has 15 amino acids. Trimming removed 5 bases from V and 4 bases from J, with 17 bases in between. Per the germline V gene, CDR1 is SGHVS and CDR2 is FQNEAQ. Based on the CDR3 plus reference TRBV7-8 and TRBJ1-1, the full variable domain is GAGVSQSPRYKVAKRGQDVALRCDPISGHVSLFWYQQALGQGPEFLTYFQNEAQLDKSGLPSDRFFAERPEGSVSTLKIQRTQQEDSAVYLCASSLSTGLSTEAFFGQGTRLTVV.

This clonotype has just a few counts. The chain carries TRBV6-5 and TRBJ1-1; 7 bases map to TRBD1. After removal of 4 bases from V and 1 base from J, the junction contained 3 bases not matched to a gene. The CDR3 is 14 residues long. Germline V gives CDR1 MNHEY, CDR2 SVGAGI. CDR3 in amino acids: CASSSQGTNTEAFF. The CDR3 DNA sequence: TGTGCCAGCAGTTCACAGGGGACGAACACTGAAGCTTTCTTT.

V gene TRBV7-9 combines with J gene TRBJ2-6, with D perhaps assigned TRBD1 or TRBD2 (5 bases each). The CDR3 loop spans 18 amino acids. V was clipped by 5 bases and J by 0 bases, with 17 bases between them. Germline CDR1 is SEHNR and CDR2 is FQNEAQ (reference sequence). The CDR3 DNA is TGTGCCAGCAGCAACACGGGACGGGGTTACTCTGGGGCCAACGTCCTGACTTTC. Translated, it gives CASSNTGRGYSGANVLTF. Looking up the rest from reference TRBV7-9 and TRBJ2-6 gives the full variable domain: DTGVSQNPRHKITKRGQNVTFRCDPISEHNRLYWYRQTLGQGPEFLTYFQNEAQLEKSRLLSDRFSAERPKGSFSTLEIQRTEQGDSAMYLCASSNTGRGYSGANVLTFGAGSRLTVL.

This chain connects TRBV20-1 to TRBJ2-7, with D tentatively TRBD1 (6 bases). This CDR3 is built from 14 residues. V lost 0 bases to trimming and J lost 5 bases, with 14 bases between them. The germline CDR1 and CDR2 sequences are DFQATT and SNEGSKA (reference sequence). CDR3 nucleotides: TGCAGTGCTAGAGATCGCGGCAGGGGAAACGAGCAGTACTTC. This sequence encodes CSARDRGRGNEQYF.

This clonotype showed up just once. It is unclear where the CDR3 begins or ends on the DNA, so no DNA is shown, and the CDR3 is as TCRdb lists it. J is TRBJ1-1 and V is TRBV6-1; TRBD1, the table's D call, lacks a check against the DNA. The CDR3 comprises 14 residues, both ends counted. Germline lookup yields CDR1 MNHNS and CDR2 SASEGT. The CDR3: CASSDFGQGASDFF.

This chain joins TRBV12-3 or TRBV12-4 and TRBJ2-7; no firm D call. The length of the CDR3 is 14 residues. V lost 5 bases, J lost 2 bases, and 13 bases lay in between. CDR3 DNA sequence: TGTGCCAGCAGTAAGGGCCAGCTCCCCTACGAGCAGTACTTC. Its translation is CASSKGQLPYEQYF.

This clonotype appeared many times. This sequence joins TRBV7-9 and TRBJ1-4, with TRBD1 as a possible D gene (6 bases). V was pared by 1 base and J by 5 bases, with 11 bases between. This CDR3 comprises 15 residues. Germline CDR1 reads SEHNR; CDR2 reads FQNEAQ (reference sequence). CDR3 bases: TGTGCCAGCAGCTTAGGCGCAGGGACAAATGAAAAACTGTTTTTT. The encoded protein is CASSLGAGTNEKLFF.

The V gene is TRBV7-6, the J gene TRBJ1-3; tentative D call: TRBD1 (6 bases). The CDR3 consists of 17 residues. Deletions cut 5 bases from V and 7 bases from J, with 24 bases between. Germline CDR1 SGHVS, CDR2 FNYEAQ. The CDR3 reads CASSKGGSGVSSNTIYF. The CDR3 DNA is TGTGCCAGCAGCAAAGGGGGATCGGGGGTTTCCAGTAACACCATATATTTT. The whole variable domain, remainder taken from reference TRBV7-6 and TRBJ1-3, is GAGVSQSPRYKVTKRGQDVALRCDPISGHVSLYWYRQALGQGPEFLTYFNYEAQQDKSGLPNDRFSAERPEGSISTLTIQRTEQRDSAMYRCASSKGGSGVSSNTIYFGEGSWLTVV.

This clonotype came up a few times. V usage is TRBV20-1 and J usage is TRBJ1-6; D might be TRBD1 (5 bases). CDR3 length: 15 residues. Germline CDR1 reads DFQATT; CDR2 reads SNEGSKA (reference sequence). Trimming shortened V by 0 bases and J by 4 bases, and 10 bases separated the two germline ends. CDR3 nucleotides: TGCAGTGCTAGAGATCCTGGGGCGTATAATTCACCCCTCCACTTT. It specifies CSARDPGAYNSPLHF.

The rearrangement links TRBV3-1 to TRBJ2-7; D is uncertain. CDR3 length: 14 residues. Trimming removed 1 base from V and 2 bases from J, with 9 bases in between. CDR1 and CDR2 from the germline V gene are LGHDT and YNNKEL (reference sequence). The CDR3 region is CASSQGESAYEQYF. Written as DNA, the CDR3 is TGTGCCAGCAGCCAAGGTGAGTCGGCCTACGAGCAGTACTTC.

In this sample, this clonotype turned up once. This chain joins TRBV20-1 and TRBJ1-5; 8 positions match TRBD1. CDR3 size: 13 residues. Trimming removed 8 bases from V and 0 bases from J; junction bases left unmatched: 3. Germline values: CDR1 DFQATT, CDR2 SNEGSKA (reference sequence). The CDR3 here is CSWTGLSNQPQHF. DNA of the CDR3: TGCAGTTGGACAGGGCTTAGCAATCAGCCCCAGCATTTT.

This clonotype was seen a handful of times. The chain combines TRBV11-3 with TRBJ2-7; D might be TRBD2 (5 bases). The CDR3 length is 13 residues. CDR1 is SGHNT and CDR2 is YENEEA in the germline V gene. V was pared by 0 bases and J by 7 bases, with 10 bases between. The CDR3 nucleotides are TGTGCCAGCAGCTTAGATGATTCGGGGGAGCAGTACTTC. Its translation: CASSLDDSGEQYF.

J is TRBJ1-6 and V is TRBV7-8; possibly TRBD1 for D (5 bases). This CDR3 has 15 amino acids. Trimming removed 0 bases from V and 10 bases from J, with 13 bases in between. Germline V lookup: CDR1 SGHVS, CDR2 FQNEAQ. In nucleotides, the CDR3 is TGTGCCAGCAGCTTAGCGGGACCAACGGTGTCACCCCTCCACTTT. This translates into CASSLAGPTVSPLHF.

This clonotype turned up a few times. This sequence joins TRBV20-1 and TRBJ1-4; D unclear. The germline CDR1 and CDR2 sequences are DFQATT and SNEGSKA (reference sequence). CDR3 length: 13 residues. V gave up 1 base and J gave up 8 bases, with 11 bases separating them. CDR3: CSARGASEEKLFF. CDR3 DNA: TGCAGTGCTAGAGGGGCCTCTGAGGAAAAACTGTTTTTT.